A selection of T cell receptor beta chains follows, all from one sample in a study of blood T cells in healthy people across ages. Each CDR3 protein gets one entry after TCRdb re-called the 5' RACE reads with MiXCR. The data hold fewer than 2,000,000 distinct CDR3 sequences, with about 32% observed a single time. Sequencing was carried out using blood. These receptors came from a woman younger than 45 in good health. Both conserved end residues are part of each CDR3. The D gene is left open where the match is weak. Rows may omit the clone size; those that give it use once, few, many or a size class.

clone size: many; V gene: TRBV5-1; CDR3 length: 17; J gene: TRBJ2-7; D gene: TRBD2; CDR3 DNA: TGCGCCAGCAGCTGGGGCGACGGGACTAGCGGTTCCTACGAGCAGTACTTC; CDR3 protein: CASSWGDGTSGSYEQYF
clone size: many; V gene: TRBV12-3/TRBV12-4; CDR3 length: 14; J gene: TRBJ2-7; D gene: TRBD2; CDR3 DNA: TGTGCCAGCACTAACCGGGACGGGGGGTACGAGCAGTACTTC; CDR3 protein: CASTNRDGGYEQYF
clone size: few; V gene: TRBV13; CDR3 length: 15; J gene: TRBJ2-1; D gene: -; CDR3 DNA: TGTGCCAGCACCCCCTCCGGGGGTACCTACAATGAGCAGTTCTTC; CDR3 protein: CASTPSGGTYNEQFF
clone size: -; V gene: TRBV5-1; CDR3 length: 10; J gene: TRBJ2-5; D gene: -; CDR3 DNA: TGCGCCAGGCCGCGTATGACCCAGTACTTC; CDR3 protein: CARPRMTQYF
clone size: -; V gene: TRBV2; CDR3 length: 17; J gene: TRBJ2-5; D gene: TRBD2; CDR3 DNA: TGTGCCAGCAGTGAAGGGAAACTAGCGGGGGGCCAAGAGACCCAGTACTTC; CDR3 protein: CASSEGKLAGGQETQYF
clone size: -; V gene: TRBV12-3/TRBV12-4; CDR3 length: 12; J gene: TRBJ2-7; D gene: -; CDR3 DNA: TGTGCCAGCAGTTTAGATAACACACGCCAGTACTTC; CDR3 protein: CASSLDNTRQYF
clone size: once; V gene: TRBV19; CDR3 length: 15; J gene: TRBJ1-5; D gene: -; CDR3 DNA: TGTGCCAGTAGAACGACAGGTACCAGCAATCAGCCCCAGCATTTT; CDR3 protein: CASRTTGTSNQPQHF
clone size: -; V gene: TRBV2; CDR3 length: 17; J gene: TRBJ2-3; D gene: -; CDR3 DNA: TGTGCCAGCAGTGAAGACAGGGTGGACTCCAGCACAGATACGCAGTATTTT; CDR3 protein: CASSEDRVDSSTDTQYF
clone size: -; V gene: TRBV12-3/TRBV12-4; CDR3 length: 15; J gene: TRBJ2-1; D gene: TRBD2; CDR3 DNA: TGTGCCAGCAGTTTCTATAGCGGGATTTCAAATGAGCAGTTCTTC; CDR3 protein: CASSFYSGISNEQFF
clone size: few; V gene: TRBV24-1; CDR3 length: 13; J gene: TRBJ2-7; D gene: -; CDR3 DNA: TGTGCCACCAGGGAGGTACCCACCTACGAGCAGTACTTC; CDR3 protein: CATREVPTYEQYF
clone size: many; V gene: TRBV29-1; CDR3 length: 14; J gene: TRBJ1-2; D gene: -; CDR3 DNA: TGCAGCGTTGAGGCGGACCGACCTATAGATGGCTACACCTTC; CDR3 protein: CSVEADRPIDGYTF
clone size: -; V gene: TRBV7-9; CDR3 length: 16; J gene: TRBJ1-1; D gene: -; CDR3 DNA: TGTGCCAGCAGCTTCCGCCGGGAGGCTGCGAACACTGAAGCTTTCTTT; CDR3 protein: CASSFRREAANTEAFF
clone size: -; V gene: TRBV4-2; CDR3 length: 16; J gene: TRBJ2-6; D gene: -; CDR3 DNA: TGTGCCAGCAGCCAAGATCTGGGGGCTGGGGCCAACGCCCTGACTTTC; CDR3 protein: CASSQDLGAGANALTF
clone size: -; V gene: TRBV30; CDR3 length: 19; J gene: TRBJ2-7; D gene: TRBD2; CDR3 DNA: TGTGCCTGGAGTATCCCCCGGCTAGCGGGAGGTTATACCTCCTACGAGCAGTACTTC; CDR3 protein: CAWSIPRLAGGYTSYEQYF
clone size: few; V gene: TRBV20-1; CDR3 length: 12; J gene: TRBJ1-2; D gene: TRBD1; CDR3 DNA: TGCAGTGCTACGGACAGGAACTATGGCTACACCTTC; CDR3 protein: CSATDRNYGYTF
clone size: few; V gene: TRBV27; CDR3 length: 13; J gene: TRBJ1-1; D gene: -; CDR3 DNA: TGTGCCAGCGTCGGGACGGTCCGCACTGAAGCTTTCTTT; CDR3 protein: CASVGTVRTEAFF
clone size: -; V gene: TRBV6-2/TRBV6-3; CDR3 length: 15; J gene: TRBJ1-1; D gene: -; CDR3 DNA: TGTGCCAGCAGTTACTCGATTTCTCGGTACACTGAAGCTTTCTTT; CDR3 protein: CASSYSISRYTEAFF
clone size: many; V gene: TRBV28; CDR3 length: 17; J gene: TRBJ2-7; D gene: TRBD1; CDR3 DNA: TGTGCCAGCAGTCACGGGACAGGGACCGCAGGTACCTACGAGCAGTACTTC; CDR3 protein: CASSHGTGTAGTYEQYF
clone size: -; V gene: TRBV6-5; CDR3 length: 13; J gene: TRBJ2-2; D gene: -; CDR3 DNA: TGTGCCAGCAGTTCAGGGTTTGCCGGGGAGCTGTTTTTT; CDR3 protein: CASSSGFAGELFF
clone size: few; V gene: TRBV2; CDR3 length: 16; J gene: TRBJ2-1; D gene: TRBD2; CDR3 DNA: TGTGCCAGCAGCGTGGCCAAGGGACTAGCGGGGGGGGAGCAGTTCTTC; CDR3 protein: CASSVAKGLAGGEQFF
clone size: -; V gene: TRBV24-1; CDR3 length: 14; J gene: TRBJ2-3; D gene: TRBD2; CDR3 DNA: TGTGCCACCGGGTACGGGACTAGCGTTGGTACGCAGTATTTT; CDR3 protein: CATGYGTSVGTQYF
clone size: many; V gene: TRBV29-1; CDR3 length: 12; J gene: TRBJ2-3; D gene: TRBD1; CDR3 DNA: TGCAGCGAGGGACAGGGCACAGATACGCAGTATTTT; CDR3 protein: CSEGQGTDTQYF
clone size: -; V gene: TRBV15; CDR3 length: 17; J gene: TRBJ2-5; D gene: -; CDR3 DNA: TGTGCCACCAGCAGAGATAAGACCGCCGCAAGACAAGAGACCCAGTACTTC; CDR3 protein: CATSRDKTAARQETQYF
clone size: -; V gene: TRBV6-1; CDR3 length: 13; J gene: TRBJ1-2; D gene: -; CDR3 DNA: TGTGCCAGCAGTGAAACCAGGCTATATGGCTACACCTTC; CDR3 protein: CASSETRLYGYTF
clone size: -; V gene: TRBV28; CDR3 length: 14; J gene: TRBJ1-1; D gene: -; CDR3 DNA: TGTGCCAGCAGTTTATCAGGACACTACACTGAAGCTTTCTTT; CDR3 protein: CASSLSGHYTEAFF
clone size: -; V gene: TRBV6-5; CDR3 length: 15; J gene: TRBJ1-1; D gene: TRBD1; CDR3 DNA: TGTGCCAGCAGTTACCGCGACAGGGGGCATACTGAAGCTTTCTTT; CDR3 protein: CASSYRDRGHTEAFF
clone size: -; V gene: TRBV27; CDR3 length: 14; J gene: TRBJ2-5; D gene: TRBD2; CDR3 DNA: TGTGCCAGCAGTTTAGCTGGGACTATACTTGAGCAGTACTTC; CDR3 protein: CASSLAGTILEQYF
clone size: few; V gene: TRBV5-1; CDR3 length: 16; J gene: TRBJ2-1; D gene: TRBD2; CDR3 DNA: TGCGCCAGCAGCTTGGCGACTAGCGGGGGTCTTAATGAGCAGTTCTTC; CDR3 protein: CASSLATSGGLNEQFF
clone size: -; V gene: TRBV28; CDR3 length: 19; J gene: TRBJ2-3; D gene: -; CDR3 DNA: TGTGCCAGCAGTTTAAGATCAAGGGCAGGGAGGTCTGGCACAGATACGCAGTATTTT; CDR3 protein: CASSLRSRAGRSGTDTQYF
clone size: -; V gene: TRBV20-1; CDR3 length: 18; J gene: TRBJ2-7; D gene: TRBD2; CDR3 DNA: TGCAGTGCTAGAGATCTGGGGGGACTAGCGGGAGGTCCCTACGAGCAGTACTTC; CDR3 protein: CSARDLGGLAGGPYEQYF
clone size: -; V gene: TRBV3-1; CDR3 length: 14; J gene: TRBJ1-2; D gene: -; CDR3 DNA: TGTGCCAGCAGCCAAGACATGGAAGGATATGGCTACACCTTC; CDR3 protein: CASSQDMEGYGYTF
clone size: once; V gene: TRBV29-1; CDR3 length: 14; J gene: TRBJ2-3; D gene: TRBD2; CDR3 DNA: TGCAGCGTTGAAGATGGGGAGGGGCCAGATACGCAGTATTTT; CDR3 protein: CSVEDGEGPDTQYF
clone size: few; V gene: TRBV20-1; CDR3 length: 15; J gene: TRBJ2-7; D gene: TRBD1; CDR3 DNA: TGCAGTGCGGGAGACAGGGACAGGCCTTCGGGCGAGCAGTACTTC; CDR3 protein: CSAGDRDRPSGEQYF
clone size: few; V gene: TRBV6-5; CDR3 length: 14; J gene: TRBJ2-5; D gene: TRBD2; CDR3 DNA: TGTGTCAGCAGAGCGGGACTAGCAGGGGAGACCCAGTACTTC; CDR3 protein: CVSRAGLAGETQYF
clone size: few; V gene: TRBV11-2; CDR3 length: 15; J gene: TRBJ2-5; D gene: -; CDR3 DNA: TGTGCCAGCAGCCTACGTTTCGGAGGGGTAGAGACCCAGTACTTC; CDR3 protein: CASSLRFGGVETQYF
clone size: -; V gene: TRBV12-3/TRBV12-4; CDR3 length: 14; J gene: TRBJ1-2; D gene: -; CDR3 DNA: TGTGCCAGCAGTGCAGCAGGGGAAGACTATGGCTACACCTTC; CDR3 protein: CASSAAGEDYGYTF
clone size: -; V gene: TRBV15; CDR3 length: 15; J gene: TRBJ1-4; D gene: TRBD1; CDR3 DNA: TGTGCCACCGGCAGACCCGGGACAGGGGATGAAAAACTGTTTTTT; CDR3 protein: CATGRPGTGDEKLFF
clone size: few; V gene: TRBV28; CDR3 length: 14; J gene: TRBJ1-5; D gene: -; CDR3 DNA: TGTGCCAGCAGTTTGGAAGACTCTGATCAGCCCCAGCATTTT; CDR3 protein: CASSLEDSDQPQHF
clone size: many; V gene: TRBV6-1; CDR3 length: 10; J gene: TRBJ2-5; D gene: -; CDR3 DNA: TGTGCCAGCAGTGAAGAGACCCAGTACTTC; CDR3 protein: CASSEETQYF
clone size: few; V gene: TRBV5-1; CDR3 length: 13; J gene: TRBJ1-3; D gene: -; CDR3 DNA: TGCGCCAGCAGCTTGACAGGGGGAAACACCATATATTTT; CDR3 protein: CASSLTGGNTIYF
clone size: -; V gene: TRBV7-2; CDR3 length: 14; J gene: TRBJ1-1; D gene: -; CDR3 DNA: TGTGCCAGCAGGTACTTAGGGGTGAACACTGAAGCTTTCTTT; CDR3 protein: CASRYLGVNTEAFF
clone size: -; V gene: TRBV6-1; CDR3 length: 16; J gene: TRBJ2-1; D gene: TRBD2; CDR3 DNA: TGTGCCACCCATAGAATATTTAGCGGGACTGACAATGAGCAGTTCTTC; CDR3 protein: CATHRIFSGTDNEQFF
clone size: -; V gene: TRBV7-9; CDR3 length: 12; J gene: TRBJ2-7; D gene: -; CDR3 DNA: TGTGCCAGCAGCGGGGGACACCCCGAGCAGTACTTC; CDR3 protein: CASSGGHPEQYF
clone size: few; V gene: TRBV5-5; CDR3 length: 14; J gene: TRBJ2-7; D gene: -; CDR3 DNA: TGTGCCAGCAGCTTGTACGGGAGCGCCGACGAGCAGTACTTC; CDR3 protein: CASSLYGSADEQYF
clone size: -; V gene: TRBV12-3/TRBV12-4; CDR3 length: 14; J gene: TRBJ1-5; D gene: -; CDR3 DNA: TGTGCCAGCACCGATGGGCAGTTCAATCAGCCCCAGCATTTT; CDR3 protein: CASTDGQFNQPQHF
clone size: -; V gene: TRBV4-1; CDR3 length: 16; J gene: TRBJ2-4; D gene: -; CDR3 DNA: TGCGCCAGCAGCCAAGTCAGGGATCTAGCCAAAAACATTCAGTACTTC; CDR3 protein: CASSQVRDLAKNIQYF
clone size: few; V gene: TRBV12-3/TRBV12-4; CDR3 length: 15; J gene: TRBJ2-1; D gene: -; CDR3 DNA: TGTGCCAGCAGTACATCTGGGACATCCTACAATGAGCAGTTCTTC; CDR3 protein: CASSTSGTSYNEQFF
clone size: -; V gene: TRBV5-6; CDR3 length: 16; J gene: TRBJ2-5; D gene: TRBD2; CDR3 DNA: TGTGCCAGCAGCCCACTGGGTAGCGGGGGGCTAGAGACCCAGTACTTC; CDR3 protein: CASSPLGSGGLETQYF
clone size: -; V gene: TRBV28; CDR3 length: 13; J gene: TRBJ1-1; D gene: TRBD1; CDR3 DNA: TGTGCCAGCCTGGAGGACAGGGGGCTTGAAGCTTTCTTT; CDR3 protein: CASLEDRGLEAFF
clone size: -; V gene: TRBV27; CDR3 length: 15; J gene: TRBJ2-1; D gene: -; CDR3 DNA: TGTGCCAGCAGACTAGGCTCCGGGACTTACAATGAGCAGTTCTTC; CDR3 protein: CASRLGSGTYNEQFF
clone size: many; V gene: TRBV29-1; CDR3 length: 14; J gene: TRBJ2-5; D gene: TRBD2; CDR3 DNA: TGCAGCGTTGAAGTCCGGGACTATCAAGAGACCCAGTACTTC; CDR3 protein: CSVEVRDYQETQYF